A selection of T cell receptor beta chains follows, all from one sample in a study of CD8+ T cells in alopecia areata. Produced via immunoSEQ multiplex PCR; TCRdb's table is partial and in-frame only. The sample lists roughly 98,000 clones, around 60% seen once, with 15% to 19% in the top ten. The sequences come from CD8+ T cells sorted from blood, collected at week 4, from a patient treated with tofacitinib. The receptors shown here come from a human donor with alopecia areata. The CDR3 runs from the conserved cysteine through the conserved F or W. The D gene is left open where the match is weak. The size field is filled for only some rows; it gives once, few, many or a size class.

clone_size j_call v_call d_call cdr3_aa cdr3_nt
medium-sized TRBJ1-5 TRBV6-4 . CASGSGPSEQPQHF TGTGCCAGCGGGAGCGGGCCTTCAGAACAGCCCCAGCATTTT
few TRBJ2-3 TRBV7-9 . CASSLVRSTDTQYF TGTGCCAGCAGCTTAGTGAGGAGTACAGATACGCAGTATTTT
. TRBJ2-7 TRBV27 . CASSSLAAREFGYEQYF TGTGCCAGCAGTTCTTTAGCTGCTCGGGAGTTTGGGTACGAGCAGTACTTC
few TRBJ2-5 TRBV5-6 . CASSLGAGNQETQYF TGTGCCAGCAGCTTGGGTGCGGGAAACCAAGAGACCCAGTACTTC
. TRBJ1-2 TRBV5-1 TRBD1 CASSLGGQYYGYTF TGCGCCAGCAGCTTGGGGGGACAGTACTATGGCTACACCTTC
. TRBJ2-2 TRBV7-2 . CASSLTGGHGELFF TGTGCCAGCAGCCTTACGGGGGGCCACGGGGAGCTGTTTTTT
. TRBJ2-3 TRBV7-9 TRBD2 CASSLALAGAITDTQYF TGTGCCAGCAGCTTAGCATTAGCGGGGGCAATCACAGATACGCAGTATTTT
. TRBJ2-2 TRBV7-6 . CASSLDGFRTGELFF TGTGCCAGCAGCTTGGACGGTTTTAGGACCGGGGAGCTGTTTTTT
few TRBJ1-6 TRBV15 TRBD1 CATSSEGGGYSPLHF TGTGCCACCAGCAGTGAAGGGGGCGGATATTCACCCCTCCACTTT
. TRBJ2-3 TRBV4-2 . CASSQEWGINTDTQYF TGTGCCAGCAGCCAAGAGTGGGGGATTAACACAGATACGCAGTATTTT
. TRBJ2-7 TRBV27 . CASSLYPRQSHEQYF TGTGCCAGCAGTTTATATCCCCGACAGTCCCACGAGCAGTACTTC
few TRBJ2-1 TRBV20-1 . CSPYLSSEQFF TGCAGTCCATACCTTAGCAGTGAGCAGTTCTTC
. TRBJ2-3 TRBV10-3 . CAISESASLADTQYF TGTGCCATCAGTGAGTCGGCTAGCTTGGCAGATACGCAGTATTTT
few TRBJ2-3 TRBV29-1 . CSVVDQGDTQYF TGCAGCGTTGTCGATCAGGGAGATACGCAGTATTTT
. TRBJ2-1 TRBV4-3 . CASSQDWGNNEQFF TGCGCCAGCAGCCAAGATTGGGGAAACAATGAGCAGTTCTTC
. TRBJ1-2 TRBV13 TRBD1 CASSSRQGGMFYGYTF TGTGCCAGCAGCAGCCGACAGGGAGGGATGTTTTATGGCTACACCTTC
. TRBJ2-1 TRBV2 . CASSEEGVPYNEQFF TGTGCCAGCAGTGAAGAGGGAGTCCCCTACAATGAGCAGTTCTTC
few TRBJ2-7 TRBV20-1 . CSATNPYEQYF TGCAGTGCCACTAACCCCTACGAGCAGTACTTC
. TRBJ1-5 TRBV19 TRBD1 CASSIRQGAHQPQHF TGTGCCAGTAGTATCAGACAGGGGGCCCACCAGCCCCAGCATTTT
. TRBJ2-7 TRBV7-9 TRBD2 CASSSELAAAPYEQYF TGTGCCAGCAGCTCAGAGCTAGCGGCCGCCCCCTACGAGCAGTACTTC
. TRBJ1-1 TRBV6-5 . CASSYGQGSFF TGTGCCAGCAGTTACGGGCAGGGTAGCTTCTTT
. TRBJ2-1 TRBV18 TRBD1 CASSLTGQGVNNEQFF TGTGCCAGCTCACTAACGGGACAGGGCGTTAATAATGAGCAGTTCTTC
. TRBJ2-2 TRBV29-1 . CSVNRYTGELFF TGCAGCGTTAACCGGTACACCGGGGAGCTGTTTTTT
. TRBJ2-5 TRBV30 . CAWSTSAQETQYF TGTGCCTGGTCGACGAGCGCCCAAGAGACCCAGTACTTC
once TRBJ2-7 TRBV29-1 . CSVEGWAGGEQYF TGCAGCGTTGAAGGATGGGCCGGGGGCGAGCAGTACTTC
. TRBJ1-2 TRBV4-1 TRBD1 CASSQDSGGYGYTF TGCGCCAGCAGCCAAGACTCAGGGGGCTATGGCTACACCTTC
few TRBJ1-2 TRBV9 TRBD1 CASSVTGWHGYTF TGTGCCAGCAGCGTGACAGGGTGGCATGGCTACACCTTC
. TRBJ2-1 TRBV27 TRBD2 CASSLSSGVLIYEQFF TGTGCCAGCAGTTTATCTAGCGGGGTTCTGATTTATGAGCAGTTCTTC
. TRBJ2-5 TRBV15 TRBD2 CATFKAGGPAETQYF TGTGCCACCTTTAAAGCGGGAGGGCCCGCAGAGACCCAGTACTTC
once TRBJ2-1 TRBV7-8 . CASRADMQAHNEQFF TGTGCCAGCAGGGCAGATATGCAGGCCCACAATGAGCAGTTCTTC
. TRBJ2-7 TRBV27 . CASSFGVFYEQYF TGTGCCAGCAGTTTCGGGGTATTCTACGAGCAGTACTTC
. TRBJ2-2 TRBV27 . CASSWGTAGELFF TGTGCCAGCAGTTGGGGCACGGCGGGGGAGCTGTTTTTT
. TRBJ1-1 TRBV7-2 . CASSLLSMNTEAFF TGTGCCAGCAGCCTCCTCAGCATGAACACTGAAGCTTTCTTT
. TRBJ2-3 TRBV25-1 . CASWAGDTQYF TGTGCCAGCTGGGCGGGAGATACGCAGTATTTT
. TRBJ2-7 TRBV7-8 TRBD2 CASSLTASGGDEQYF TGTGCCAGCAGCTTAACGGCTAGCGGGGGGGACGAGCAGTACTTC
. TRBJ2-7 TRBV10-3 TRBD1 CAISSTGAAYEQYF TGTGCCATCAGTTCGACAGGGGCTGCCTACGAGCAGTACTTC
. TRBJ2-7 TRBV29-1 . CSVEAGDEQYF TGCAGCGTTGAAGCAGGGGACGAGCAGTACTTC
. TRBJ2-3 TRBV29-1 TRBD2 CSVEDWLAGARESTDTQYF TGCAGCGTTGAAGATTGGCTAGCGGGGGCCCGAGAATCCACAGATACGCAGTATTTT
. TRBJ2-6 TRBV14 . CASSHLAGANVLTF TGTGCCAGCAGCCACTTAGCTGGGGCCAACGTCCTGACTTTC
. TRBJ2-5 TRBV7-2 . CASSPGQFDLETQYF TGTGCCAGCAGCCCAGGACAGTTTGACTTGGAGACCCAGTACTTC
once TRBJ1-2 TRBV20-1 . CSARDYGYTF TGCAGTGCTCGGGATTATGGCTACACCTTC
. TRBJ1-1 TRBV4-1 . CASSQIGGALPEAFF TGCGCCAGCAGCCAGATTGGGGGCGCTTTACCTGAAGCTTTCTTT
. TRBJ2-7 TRBV28 . CASIYEQYF TGTGCCAGCATCTACGAGCAGTACTTC
. TRBJ2-7 TRBV11-2 TRBD1 CASSQDRAAYEQYF TGCGCCAGCAGCCAAGACAGGGCTGCCTACGAGCAGTACTTC
. TRBJ2-7 TRBV5-6 . CASTFGRDDYEQYF TGTGCCAGCACTTTCGGGAGAGATGACTACGAGCAGTACTTC
. TRBJ1-5 TRBV28 . CASSFVRDNNQPQHF TGTGCCAGCAGCTTCGTGCGTGACAACAATCAGCCCCAGCATTTT
. TRBJ2-3 TRBV27 . CASSFGDTQYF TGTGCCAGCAGTTTCGGAGATACGCAGTATTTT
. TRBJ2-2 TRBV4-1 . CASSTGGPDTGELFF TGCGCCAGCAGTACTGGGGGGCCCGACACCGGGGAGCTGTTTTTT
. TRBJ2-3 TRBV7-2 TRBD2 CASSKEPGGGDTDTQYF TGTGCCAGCAGCAAAGAGCCGGGCGGGGGAGACACAGATACGCAGTATTTT